This T cell receptor (beta chain) was sequenced for a study of blood T cell repertoires in COVID-19 (dated by TCRdb to 2019 to 2021). In the study overall: Samples from collaborators originated in the United States, Italy and Spain and spanned both the acute and convalescent phases of COVID-19. A de-identified subject ID, COVID-19 status, age in years and sex were almost always included in the sample metadata. The dataset comprised deeply sampled blood TCRbeta repertoires from subjects exposed to, actively infected with, or recovered from COVID-19. The samples were drawn from two sources: the first 160 participants of the ongoing ImmuneRACE study, and some 1,300 subjects contributed by 6 global collaborators. The repertoires were released in a freely available public database meant as a resource for research on the immune response to SARS-CoV-2. The material from the prospective study consisted of cDNA or gDNA derived from T cells, B-cell-depleted T cells, or PBMCs. Where available, HLA class I and class II types were taken from metadata supplied by the sample provider and were not determined by assay-based typing. The study at large found these results: Clinical and demographic metadata were provided uncurated, with the amount varying by source and participant.

From the germline V gene (reference sequence), CDR1 is GTSNPN and CDR2 is SVGIG. Cut back by 2 bases and 8 bases, the V and J ends lie 10 bases apart. The cysteine opens and the phenylalanine closes a CDR3 of 13 amino acids. The DNA shown is the 39-base CDR3, in frame from base 1. A second Seattle source provided samples from volunteer blood donors who had recovered from COVID-19. Whole blood was collected in K2EDTA tubes by collaborating institutions according to the institutions' own protocols. For TCRbeta analysis, collaborator samples were shipped as frozen whole blood, as isolated PBMCs, or as DNA extracted from either sample type. TCRbeta CDR3 regions were amplified from genomic DNA by means of the immunoSEQ Assay, a bias-controlled multiplex PCR. As for the authors' bioinformatics: The number of nucleated cells in each sample was estimated by amplification of reference gene primers within the assay. To quantify the absolute abundance of each unique TCRbeta CDR3 rearrangement, sequence reads were collapsed and filtered. Productive Simpson clonality was computed per sample as the square root of Simpson's diversity index over productive rearrangements. Not all clones reach the TCRdb copy of this immuneACCESS table, which keeps in-frame sequences only. Checked studies attribute under half of the gap to unresolved V genes and leave the rest unexplained. That table furnishes V, J and clone size, whereas the DNA furnished D and trimming. Recorded for this sample are about 260,000 clones; about 85% of them occurred a single time. The top ten clones comprise 2% to 2.5% of the sample.

A remark on this clone: Its antigen has not been determined. It has no much larger one-base neighbor in the sample; base qualities were not kept.

The chain links TRBV30 with TRBJ1-6; a confident D gene designation cannot be given. This clonotype originated in a woman between 50 and 59 years old who had recovered from COVID-19. What was sequenced was peripheral blood. The DNA sequence is TGTGCCTGGAGTCCGCTACCACATTCACCCCTCCACTTT. Its protein product is CAWSPLPHSPLHF.